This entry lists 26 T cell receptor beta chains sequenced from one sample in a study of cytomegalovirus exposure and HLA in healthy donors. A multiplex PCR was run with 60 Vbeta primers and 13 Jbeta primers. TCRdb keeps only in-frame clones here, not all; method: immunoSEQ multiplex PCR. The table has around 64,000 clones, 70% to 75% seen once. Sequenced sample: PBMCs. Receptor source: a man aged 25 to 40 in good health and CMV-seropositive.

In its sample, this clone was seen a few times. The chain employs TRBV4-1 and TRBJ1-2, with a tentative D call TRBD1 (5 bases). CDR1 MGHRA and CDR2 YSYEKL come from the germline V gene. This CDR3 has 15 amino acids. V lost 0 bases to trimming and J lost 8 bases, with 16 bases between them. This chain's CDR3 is CASSQDGRGARGYTF. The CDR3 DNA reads TGCGCCAGCAGCCAAGATGGGCGGGGCGCGAGGGGCTACACCTTC.

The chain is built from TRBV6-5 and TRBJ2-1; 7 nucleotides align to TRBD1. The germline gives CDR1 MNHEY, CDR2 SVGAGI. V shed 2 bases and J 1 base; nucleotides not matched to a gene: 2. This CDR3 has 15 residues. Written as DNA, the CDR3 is TGTGCCAGCAGTTACGCGACAGGGTCCTACAATGAGCAGTTCTTC. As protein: CASSYATGSYNEQFF.

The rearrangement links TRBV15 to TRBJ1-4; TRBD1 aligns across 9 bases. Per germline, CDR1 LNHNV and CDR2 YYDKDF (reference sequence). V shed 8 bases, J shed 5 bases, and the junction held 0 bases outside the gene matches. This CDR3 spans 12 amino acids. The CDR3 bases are TGTGCCACCGGACAGGGGAATGAAAAACTGTTTTTT. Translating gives CATGQGNEKLFF.

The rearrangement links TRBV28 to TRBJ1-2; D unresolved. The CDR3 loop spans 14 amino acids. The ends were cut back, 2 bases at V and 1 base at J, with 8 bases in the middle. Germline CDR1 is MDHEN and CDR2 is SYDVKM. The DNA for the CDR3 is TGTGCCAGCAGTTTAGTCCATAGTAACTATGGCTACACCTTC. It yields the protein CASSLVHSNYGYTF.

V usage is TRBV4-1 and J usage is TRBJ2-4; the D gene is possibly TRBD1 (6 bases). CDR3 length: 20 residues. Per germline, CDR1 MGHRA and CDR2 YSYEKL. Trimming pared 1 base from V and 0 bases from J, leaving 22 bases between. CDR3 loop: CASSQALEDRDIVAKNIQYF. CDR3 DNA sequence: TGCGCCAGCAGCCAAGCCCTGGAGGACCGGGACATCGTAGCCAAAAACATTCAGTACTTC.

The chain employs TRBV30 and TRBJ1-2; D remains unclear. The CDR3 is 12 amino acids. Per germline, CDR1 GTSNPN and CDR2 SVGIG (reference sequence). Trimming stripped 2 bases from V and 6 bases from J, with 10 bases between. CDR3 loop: CAWSSRRDGYTF. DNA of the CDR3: TGTGCCTGGAGTAGCCGCCGGGATGGCTACACCTTC.

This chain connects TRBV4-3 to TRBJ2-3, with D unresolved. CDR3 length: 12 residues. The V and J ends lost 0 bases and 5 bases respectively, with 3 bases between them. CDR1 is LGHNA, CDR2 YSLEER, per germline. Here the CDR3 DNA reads TGCGCCAGCAGCCAAGACAGAGATACGCAGTATTTT. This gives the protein CASSQDRDTQYF.

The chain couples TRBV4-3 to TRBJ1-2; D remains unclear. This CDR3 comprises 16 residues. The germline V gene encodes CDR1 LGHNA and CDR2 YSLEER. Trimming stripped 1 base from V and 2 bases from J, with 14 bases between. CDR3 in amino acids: CASSQARDARNYGYTF. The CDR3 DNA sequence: TGCGCCAGCAGCCAAGCCCGTGACGCCAGGAACTATGGCTACACCTTC.

The CDR3 sequence: CSVVLVTGWNTEAFF. CDR3 in DNA: TGCAGCGTTGTCCTTGTAACAGGCTGGAACACTGAAGCTTTCTTT. The gene calls are TRBV29-1 and TRBJ1-1, with D possibly TRBD1 on 5 matching bases. The V gene lost 4 bases and the J gene lost 1 base, with 16 bases spanning the gap. This CDR3 is built from 15 residues. Germline V gene sequence: CDR1 SQVTM, CDR2 ANQGSEA.

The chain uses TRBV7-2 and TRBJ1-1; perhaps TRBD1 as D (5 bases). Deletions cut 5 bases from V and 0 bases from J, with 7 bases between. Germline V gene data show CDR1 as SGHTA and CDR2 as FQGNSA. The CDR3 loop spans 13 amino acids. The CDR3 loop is CASSPGMNTEAFF. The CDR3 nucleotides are TGTGCCAGCAGCCCAGGGATGAACACTGAAGCTTTCTTT.

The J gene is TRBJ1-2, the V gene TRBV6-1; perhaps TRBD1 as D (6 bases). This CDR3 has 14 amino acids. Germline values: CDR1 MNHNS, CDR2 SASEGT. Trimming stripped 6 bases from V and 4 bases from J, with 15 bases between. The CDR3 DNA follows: TGTGCCAGCAGGCTTTCCCCGGACAGCTATGGCTACACCTTC. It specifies CASRLSPDSYGYTF.

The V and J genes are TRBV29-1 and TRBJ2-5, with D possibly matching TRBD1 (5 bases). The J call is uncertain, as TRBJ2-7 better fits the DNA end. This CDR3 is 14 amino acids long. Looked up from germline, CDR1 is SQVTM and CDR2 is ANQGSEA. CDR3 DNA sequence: TGCAGCGTTGGACAGCCAACCCTCCCATACGAGCAGTACTTC. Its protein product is CSVGQPTLPYEQYF.

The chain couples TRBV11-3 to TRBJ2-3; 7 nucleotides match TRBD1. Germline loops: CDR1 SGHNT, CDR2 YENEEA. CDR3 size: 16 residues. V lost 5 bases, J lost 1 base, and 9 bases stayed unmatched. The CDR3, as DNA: TGTGCCAGCAGCCGTTTGTCGGGACAGTGCACAGATACGCAGTATTTT. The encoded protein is CASSRLSGQCTDTQYF.

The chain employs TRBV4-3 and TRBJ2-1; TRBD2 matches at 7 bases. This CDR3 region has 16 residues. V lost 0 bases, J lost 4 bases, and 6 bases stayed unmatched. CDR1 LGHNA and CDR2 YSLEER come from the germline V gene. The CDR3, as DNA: TGCGCCAGCAGCCAAGATATGGCTAGCGGATACAATGAGCAGTTCTTC. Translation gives CASSQDMASGYNEQFF.

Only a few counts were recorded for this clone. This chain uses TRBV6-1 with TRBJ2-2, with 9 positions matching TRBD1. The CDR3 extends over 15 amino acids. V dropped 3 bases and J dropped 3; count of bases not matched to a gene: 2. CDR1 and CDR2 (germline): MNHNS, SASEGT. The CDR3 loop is CASSEGQGYTGELFF. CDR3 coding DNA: TGTGCCAGCAGTGAGGGACAGGGATACACCGGGGAGCTGTTTTTT.

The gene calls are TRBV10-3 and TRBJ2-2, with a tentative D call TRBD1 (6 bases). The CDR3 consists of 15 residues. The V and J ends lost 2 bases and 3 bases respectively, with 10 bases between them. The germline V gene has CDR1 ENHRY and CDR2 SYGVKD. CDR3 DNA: TGTGCCATCAGTGAGACAGGGAGTTACACCGGGGAGCTGTTTTTT. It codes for CAISETGSYTGELFF.

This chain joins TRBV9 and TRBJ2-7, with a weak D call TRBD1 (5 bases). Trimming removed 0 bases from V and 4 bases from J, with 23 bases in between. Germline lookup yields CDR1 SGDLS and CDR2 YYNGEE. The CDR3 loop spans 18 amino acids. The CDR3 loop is CASSVAAGAGPSSYEQYF. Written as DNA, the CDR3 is TGTGCCAGCAGCGTAGCAGCTGGGGCCGGGCCATCTTCATACGAGCAGTACTTC.

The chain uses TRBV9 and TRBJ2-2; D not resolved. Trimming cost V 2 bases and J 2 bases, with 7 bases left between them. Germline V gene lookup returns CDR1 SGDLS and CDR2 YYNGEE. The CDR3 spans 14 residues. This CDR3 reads CASSVLRNTGELFF. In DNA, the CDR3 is TGTGCCAGCAGCGTTCTGCGAAACACCGGGGAGCTGTTTTTT.

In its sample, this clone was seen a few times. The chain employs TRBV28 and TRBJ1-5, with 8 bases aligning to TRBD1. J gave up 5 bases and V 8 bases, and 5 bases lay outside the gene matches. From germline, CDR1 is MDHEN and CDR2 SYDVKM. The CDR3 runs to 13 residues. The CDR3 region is CASWTGKYQPQHF. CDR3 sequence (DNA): TGTGCCAGCTGGACAGGGAAGTATCAGCCCCAGCATTTT.

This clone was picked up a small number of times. Written as DNA, the CDR3 is TGTGCCAGCAGCTTAGGAATAGCGGGGGTTGGTGAGCAGTTCTTC. Amino acids: CASSLGIAGVGEQFF. This sequence joins TRBV5-5 and TRBJ2-1, with 9 bases identical to TRBD2. Germline V gene sequence: CDR1 SGHKS, CDR2 YYEKEE (reference sequence). This CDR3 region has 15 residues. V was clipped by 2 bases and J by 9 bases; unmatched bases: 9.

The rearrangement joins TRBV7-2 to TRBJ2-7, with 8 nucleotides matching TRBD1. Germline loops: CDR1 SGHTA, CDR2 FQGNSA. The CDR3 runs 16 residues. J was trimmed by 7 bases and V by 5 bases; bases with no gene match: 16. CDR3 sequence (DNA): TGTGCCAGCAGCACCACGACAGGGGCCGCCGGGATAGAGCAGTACTTC. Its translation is CASSTTTGAAGIEQYF.

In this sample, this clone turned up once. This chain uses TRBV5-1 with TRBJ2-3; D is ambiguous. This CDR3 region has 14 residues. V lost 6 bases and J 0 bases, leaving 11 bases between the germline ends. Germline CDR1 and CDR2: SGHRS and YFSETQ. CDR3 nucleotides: TGCGCCAGCAAGGCGGAGAGTAGCACAGATACGCAGTATTTT. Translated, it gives CASKAESSTDTQYF.

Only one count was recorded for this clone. CDR3 nucleotide sequence: TGTGCCAGCAGCACGCGACAGGTCGCAGAGACCCAGTACTTC. It translates to CASSTRQVAETQYF. The rearrangement uses TRBV7-9 and TRBJ2-5; D perhaps matches TRBD1 (6 bases). Germline CDR1 is SEHNR and CDR2 is FQNEAQ (reference sequence). The V and J ends lost 5 bases and 4 bases respectively, with 14 bases between them. The CDR3 length is 14 residues.

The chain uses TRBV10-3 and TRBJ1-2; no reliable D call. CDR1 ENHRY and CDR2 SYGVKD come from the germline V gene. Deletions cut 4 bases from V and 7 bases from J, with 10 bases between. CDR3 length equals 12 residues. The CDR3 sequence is CAISAPRGGYTF. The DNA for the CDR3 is TGTGCCATCAGTGCCCCCCGAGGTGGCTACACCTTC.

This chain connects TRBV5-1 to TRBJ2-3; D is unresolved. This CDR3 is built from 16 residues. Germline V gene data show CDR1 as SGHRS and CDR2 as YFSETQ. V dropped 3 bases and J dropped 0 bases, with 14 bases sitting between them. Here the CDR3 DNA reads TGCGCCAGCAGCTCTGGAGTACTATCTAGCACAGATACGCAGTATTTT. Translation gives CASSSGVLSSTDTQYF.

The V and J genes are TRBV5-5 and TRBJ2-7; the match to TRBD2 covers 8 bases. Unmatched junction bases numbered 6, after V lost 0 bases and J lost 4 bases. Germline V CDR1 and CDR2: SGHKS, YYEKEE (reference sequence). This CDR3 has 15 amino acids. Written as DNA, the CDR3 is TGTGCCAGCAGCTTGGATCGGGGGGGCTGGTACGAGCAGTACTTC. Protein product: CASSLDRGGWYEQYF.